What follows are 29 T cell receptor beta chains derived from one specimen sequenced in a study of vaccination and CD4 T cells after COVID-19. One entry per CDR3 protein, called by TCRdb with MiXCR from the PCR reads. The sample lists 20,000 to 25,000 distinct CDR3 sequences, about 60% occurring once. This specimen was CD4+ T cells from blood, taken before SARS-CoV-2 vaccination. Receptors originate from a human donor who had recovered from COVID-19.

The V gene is TRBV24-1, the J gene TRBJ2-3, with TRBD2 matching over 8 bases. This CDR3 comprises 15 residues. The ends lost 2 bases at V and 4 bases at J; junction bases unmatched: 4. Germline V gives CDR1 KGHDR, CDR2 SFDVKD. Here the CDR3 reads CATSDSREESDTQYF. The CDR3 DNA reads as TGTGCCACCAGTGATTCGCGGGAGGAATCAGATACGCAGTATTTT.

The J gene is TRBJ2-3, the V gene TRBV20-1; a weak D match, TRBD2 (5 bases). Germline V gene sequence: CDR1 DFQATT, CDR2 SNEGSKA (reference sequence). Trimming took off 3 bases at V and 2 bases at J, with 9 bases between the two ends. The CDR3 runs 13 residues. The DNA of the CDR3 is TGCAGTGCTAGTGCGGGCGCCACAGATACGCAGTATTTT. Translation gives CSASAGATDTQYF.

V gene TRBV30 combines with J gene TRBJ2-3, with a tentative D call TRBD2 (5 bases). V lost 2 bases and J 0 bases, leaving 9 bases between the germline ends. The germline gives CDR1 GTSNPN, CDR2 SVGIG (reference sequence). CDR3 length: 14 residues. In DNA, the CDR3 is TGTGCCTGGAGTCAAGCGGTCAGCACAGATACGCAGTATTTT. As protein: CAWSQAVSTDTQYF.

This clonotype was observed a handful of times. V and J are TRBV7-2 and TRBJ2-3; 10 nucleotides match TRBD1. Germline values: CDR1 SGHTA, CDR2 FQGNSA. This CDR3 is built from 12 residues. The junction had 0 bases not matched to a gene; V was cut back by 8 bases and J by 4 bases. CDR3 residues: CASGQGADTQYF. As DNA, the CDR3 is TGTGCCAGCGGACAGGGGGCAGATACGCAGTATTTT.

The J gene is TRBJ2-2, the V gene TRBV27; TRBD2 aligns across 11 bases. Trimming cost V 5 bases and J 1 base; bases outside gene matches: 6. Germline V lookup: CDR1 MNHEY, CDR2 SMNVEV (reference sequence). The CDR3 totals 17 residues. The CDR3 DNA is TGTGCCAGCAGTCGAAGAACTAGCGGGAGGAACACCGGGGAGCTGTTTTTT. It encodes CASSRRTSGRNTGELFF.

This chain joins TRBV18 and TRBJ2-1; D might be TRBD2 (6 bases). Trimming removed 2 bases from V and 6 bases from J, with 17 bases in between. This CDR3 spans 16 amino acids. Germline V gene lookup returns CDR1 KGHSH and CDR2 LQKENI. CDR3 sequence: CASSPRLLAAANEQFF. CDR3 coding DNA: TGTGCCAGCTCACCAAGATTACTAGCTGCAGCCAATGAGCAGTTCTTC.

This clonotype was seen only a few times. This rearrangement joins TRBV20-1 to TRBJ2-5; 8 bases line up with TRBD1. The J segment lost 1 base and the V segment lost 3 bases, leaving 13 bases of the junction unmatched. The CDR3 sequence is 17 residues long. CDR1 is DFQATT and CDR2 is SNEGSKA in the germline V gene (reference sequence). CDR3 protein: CSASGPIRDRGQETQYF. Here the CDR3 DNA reads TGCAGTGCTAGCGGTCCAATTCGTGACAGGGGCCAAGAGACCCAGTACTTC.

The rearrangement links TRBV10-1 to TRBJ2-7; D is perhaps TRBD1 (5 bases). The ends were cut back, 5 bases at V and 0 bases at J, with 11 bases in the middle. The CDR3 covers 14 residues. Germline CDR1 is WNHNN and CDR2 is SYGVQD (reference sequence). CDR3 in DNA: TGCGCCAGCAGTCACGGACAACTCTCCTACGAGCAGTACTTC. It is translated as CASSHGQLSYEQYF.

The chain links TRBV6-1 to TRBJ2-7, with 7 bases lining up with TRBD2. J was trimmed by 6 bases and V by 5 bases; bases with no gene match: 10. The CDR3 sequence is 14 residues long. Germline loops: CDR1 MNHNS, CDR2 SASEGT. The CDR3 nucleotides read TGTGCCAGCAGTCCGGCGGGAGTATCCCCCGAGCAGTACTTC. It specifies CASSPAGVSPEQYF.

The V and J genes are TRBV19 and TRBJ1-1; TRBD1 aligns across 9 bases. CDR1 and CDR2 (germline): LNHDA, SQIVND (reference sequence). V gave up 5 bases and J gave up 0 bases; unmatched junction bases: 4. This CDR3 is 15 amino acids long. CDR3: CASSYRTGVNTEAFF. In nucleotides, the CDR3 is TGTGCCAGTAGTTATAGGACAGGGGTGAACACTGAAGCTTTCTTT.

This clonotype occurred a few times. The gene calls are TRBV24-1 and TRBJ1-2, with TRBD1 identical over 7 bases. This CDR3 is built from 14 residues. Germline lookup yields CDR1 KGHDR and CDR2 SFDVKD. J lost 6 bases, V lost 4 bases, and 7 bases had no gene match. DNA for the CDR3: TGTGCCACCAGTGACACCGGGACAGCCCATGGCTACACCTTC. Translating it yields CATSDTGTAHGYTF.

The chain uses TRBV27 and TRBJ1-2; 8 nucleotides line up with TRBD1. From germline, CDR1 is MNHEY and CDR2 SMNVEV (reference sequence). There are 17 residues in the CDR3. Trimming at V came to 6 bases and at J to 4 bases, leaving 16 bases not matched to a gene. CDR3 sequence reads: CASSISGGSARAYGYTF. CDR3 bases: TGTGCCAGCAGCATATCAGGGGGCTCGGCTAGGGCCTATGGCTACACCTTC.

The V call is TRBV24-1, the J call TRBJ2-5; 13 bases align to TRBD2. Per the germline V gene, CDR1 is KGHDR and CDR2 is SFDVKD. This CDR3 spans 13 amino acids. Trimming removed 10 bases from V and 5 bases from J; junction bases left unmatched: 3. The CDR3 DNA reads TGTGCCACAAGGACTAGCGGGAGTGAGACCCAGTACTTC. Its translation is CATRTSGSETQYF.

The gene calls are TRBV6-1 and TRBJ1-3; D call uncertain. The length of the CDR3 is 15 residues. CDR1 and CDR2 from the germline V gene are MNHNS and SASEGT. V lost 7 bases to trimming and J lost 0 bases, with 13 bases between them. The CDR3 region has the DNA TGTGCCAGCATCGAAGGGCGACGCTCTGGAAACACCATATATTTT. This encodes CASIEGRRSGNTIYF.

This clonotype has a single count. This chain links TRBV20-1 with TRBJ2-5; D possibly matches TRBD1 or TRBD2 (6 bases each). The V gene lost 5 bases and the J gene lost 1 base, with 17 bases spanning the gap. Germline CDR1 DFQATT, CDR2 SNEGSKA (reference sequence). The CDR3 covers 15 residues. The CDR3 reads CSAPGARGFQETQYF. In nucleotides, the CDR3 is TGCAGTGCTCCGGGGGCCCGGGGCTTCCAAGAGACCCAGTACTTC.

The chain joins TRBV6-2 or TRBV6-3 to TRBJ1-1, with 7 nucleotides matching TRBD1. Germline V gene lookup returns CDR1 MNHEY and CDR2 SVGEGT. After removal of 4 bases from V and 6 bases from J, the junction contained 8 bases not matched to a gene. This CDR3 comprises 14 residues. DNA for the CDR3: TGTGCCAGCAGTTCCCAACAGGGGATTTCTGAAGCTTTCTTT. Protein product: CASSSQQGISEAFF.

The table lists this clonotype with a few counts. V gene TRBV18 combines with J gene TRBJ1-5, with unresolved D. The CDR3 length is 13 residues. Trimming removed 2 bases from V and 7 bases from J, with 9 bases in between. The germline V gene has CDR1 KGHSH and CDR2 LQKENI. CDR3 amino acids: CASSPGESQPQHF. In nucleotides, the CDR3 is TGTGCCAGCTCACCAGGGGAGAGCCAGCCCCAGCATTTT. The complete variable domain, with remaining parts taken from reference TRBV18 and TRBJ1-5, reads NAGVMQNPRHLVRRRGQEARLRCSPMKGHSHVYWYRQLPEEGLKFMVYLQKENIIDESGMPKERFSAEFPKEGPSILRIQQVVRGDSAAYFCASSPGESQPQHFGDGTRLSIL.

The V and J genes are TRBV2 and TRBJ2-5, with 7 bases identical to TRBD2. CDR3 length: 17 amino acids. J was trimmed by 0 bases and V by 10 bases; bases with no gene match: 17. CDR1 is SNHLY and CDR2 is FYNNEI in the germline V gene. CDR3 loop: CATASGALGGYQETQYF. DNA of the CDR3: TGTGCCACCGCCTCGGGAGCGCTCGGGGGGTACCAAGAGACCCAGTACTTC.

The chain couples TRBV24-1 to TRBJ1-5, with TRBD1 identical over 8 bases. Per the germline V gene, CDR1 is KGHDR and CDR2 is SFDVKD. V lost 4 bases to trimming and J lost 4 bases; unmatched junction nucleotides: 8. This CDR3 region has 16 residues. As DNA, the CDR3 is TGTGCCACCAGTGACCCCGGACAGGGAGCAAATCAGCCCCAGCATTTT. Translation gives CATSDPGQGANQPQHF.

This clonotype was seen a single time. The V call is TRBV6-1, the J call TRBJ2-2; D is unresolved. V shed 11 bases and J shed 0 bases, with 13 bases lying between them. The CDR3 totals 14 residues. Germline values: CDR1 MNHNS, CDR2 SASEGT. The CDR3 nucleotides are TGTGCCGCTAGTAGGTCTCCGAACACCGGGGAGCTGTTTTTT. Its protein product is CAASRSPNTGELFF.

J is TRBJ1-2 and V is TRBV4-3, with a possible D match to TRBD1 (6 bases). Trimming shortened V by 4 bases and J by 8 bases, and 20 bases separated the two germline ends. This CDR3 is 15 amino acids long. Germline V gene data show CDR1 as LGHNA and CDR2 as YSLEER. Here the CDR3 reads CASSLGEGEGRGYTF. The CDR3 DNA sequence: TGCGCCAGCAGCCTAGGGGAGGGGGAAGGGAGAGGCTACACCTTC.

J is TRBJ1-4 and V is TRBV6-5, with a weak D call TRBD1 (5 bases). The CDR3 loop spans 14 amino acids. The V end lost 2 bases, the J end lost 8 bases, and 12 bases lay between the germline ends. Germline V CDR1 and CDR2: MNHEY, SVGAGI. The DNA for the CDR3 is TGTGCCAGCAGTTACAGGGGCGTAGGGGAAAAACTGTTTTTT. This sequence encodes CASSYRGVGEKLFF.

The gene calls are TRBV6-1 and TRBJ2-7, with TRBD1 matching 8 bases. V shed 6 bases and J 4 bases; nucleotides not matched to a gene: 8. The CDR3 length is 14 residues. Germline CDR1 reads MNHNS; CDR2 reads SASEGT. The CDR3 here is CASSARQGRYEQYF. The CDR3 DNA is TGTGCCAGCAGCGCCCGACAGGGGAGGTACGAGCAGTACTTC.

This clonotype was found once. The chain recombines TRBV24-1 with TRBJ2-2; D might be TRBD1 (6 bases). The CDR3 has 15 residues. CDR1 is KGHDR, CDR2 SFDVKD, per germline. V gave up 5 bases and J gave up 1 base, with 10 bases separating them. CDR3 residues: CATSVPQGNTGELFF. CDR3 nucleotide sequence: TGTGCCACCAGTGTCCCACAGGGGAACACCGGGGAGCTGTTTTTT.

This chain links TRBV6-1 with TRBJ2-5, with a weak D call TRBD1 (6 bases). The germline V gene encodes CDR1 MNHNS and CDR2 SASEGT. V shed 8 bases and J shed 3 bases, with 10 bases lying between them. This CDR3 is built from 12 residues. The CDR3 region is CASVDRKETQYF. The CDR3 coding sequence is TGTGCCAGCGTGGACAGAAAAGAGACCCAGTACTTC.

V is TRBV27 and J is TRBJ2-5; TRBD2 is a possible D gene (6 bases). Trimming cost V 5 bases and J 2 bases, with 15 bases left between them. CDR1 MNHEY and CDR2 SMNVEV come from the germline V gene (reference sequence). This CDR3 spans 15 amino acids. The CDR3, as DNA: TGTGCCAGCAGTCCCGCCGGGACTTCGCAAGAGACCCAGTACTTC. It encodes CASSPAGTSQETQYF.

V is TRBV6-2 or TRBV6-3 and J is TRBJ1-2; D not resolved. Between the trimmed V and J ends, which lost 7 bases and 6 bases, there was a span of 21 bases. The CDR3 covers 15 residues. Germline V CDR1 and CDR2: MNHEY, SVGEGT. The CDR3 reads CASTPSPGYEDGYTF. In DNA form, the CDR3 reads TGTGCCAGCACTCCTAGCCCGGGATACGAGGATGGCTACACCTTC.

The rearrangement links TRBV27 to TRBJ2-7; D is unclear. V shed 2 bases and J shed 1 base, with 9 bases lying between them. Germline values: CDR1 MNHEY, CDR2 SMNVEV (reference sequence). The CDR3 extends over 14 amino acids. The CDR3, as DNA: TGTGCCAGCAGTTTACTTCCGGAGTCCTACGAGCAGTACTTC. Amino acids: CASSLLPESYEQYF.

The CDR3 sequence: CASSPDSNQPQHF. The CDR3 region has the DNA TGCGCCAGCAGCCCGGACAGCAATCAGCCCCAGCATTTT. This chain links TRBV5-1 with TRBJ1-5; D is unresolved. CDR1 and CDR2 (germline): SGHRS, YFSETQ. Deletions cut 4 bases from V and 1 base from J, with 6 bases between. The CDR3 length is 13 residues.